The rows below give T cell receptor beta chains drawn from one sample of a study of cytomegalovirus exposure and HLA in healthy donors. TCRdb's table, derived via immunoSEQ multiplex PCR, lists solely in-frame clones and lacks some. The repertoire holds under 150,000 clones, approximately 78% seen once, with about 2.6% in the top ten. Sequencing was carried out using PBMCs. These receptors were collected from a human donor in good health. Both conserved end residues are part of each CDR3. The D gene is left open where the match is weak. Part of the rows lack a size; the others show once, few, many or a class for expanded clones.

clone_size j_call v_call d_call cdr3_aa cdr3_nt
- TRBJ2-2 TRBV11-3 TRBD1 CASSSTGVNTGELFF TGTGCCAGCAGCTCGACAGGGGTGAACACCGGGGAGCTGTTTTTT
- TRBJ1-1 TRBV27 - CASSSNFNTEAFF TGTGCCAGCAGCTCGAACTTTAACACTGAAGCTTTCTTT
- TRBJ1-2 TRBV6-4 - CASSEIQGSGGYTF TGTGCCAGCAGTGAGATCCAGGGGTCCGGTGGCTACACCTTC
- TRBJ2-7 TRBV9 TRBD1 CASSVGQGTYEQYF TGTGCCAGCAGCGTAGGACAGGGGACCTACGAGCAGTACTTC
- TRBJ2-1 TRBV21-1 - CASSKLLGGAGALYNEQFF TGTGCCAGCAGCAAACTCTTAGGCGGCGCGGGCGCACTCTACAATGAGCAGTTCTTC
- TRBJ2-2 TRBV6-5 - CASRGRGTGELFF TGTGCCAGTCGGGGTAGAGGCACCGGGGAGCTGTTTTTT
once TRBJ2-7 TRBV7-9 TRBD1 CASSIGTGVREQYF TGTGCCAGCAGCATTGGGACAGGGGTGCGGGAGCAGTACTTC
- TRBJ2-3 TRBV7-3 TRBD2 CASSPASGGASNTQYF TGTGCCAGCAGCCCGGCTAGCGGGGGGGCGTCGAATACGCAGTATTTT
few TRBJ2-3 TRBV29-1 - CSVEDLYTDTQYF TGCAGCGTTGAAGACTTATACACAGATACGCAGTATTTT
- TRBJ2-2 TRBV6-5 - CASSYSGEGLGELFF TGTGCCAGCAGTTACTCGGGTGAGGGACTCGGGGAGCTGTTTTTT
few TRBJ1-1 TRBV27 - CASSSLQGRMNTEAFF TGTGCCAGCAGTTCATTACAGGGCCGAATGAACACTGAAGCTTTCTTT
- TRBJ2-1 TRBV7-2 TRBD2 CASRGGSYNEQFF TGTGCCAGCAGGGGGGGGTCCTACAATGAGCAGTTCTTC
once TRBJ1-4 TRBV7-2 TRBD1 CASSLVTGGNGKLFF TGTGCCAGCAGCTTAGTGACAGGGGGCAATGGAAAACTGTTTTTT
- TRBJ2-7 TRBV28 TRBD2 CASSLIAGGPGEQYF TGTGCCAGCAGCCTGATAGCGGGAGGGCCGGGCGAGCAGTACTTC
once TRBJ2-1 TRBV28 - CASNGRDHYNEQFF TGTGCCAGCAACGGGAGAGATCACTACAATGAGCAGTTCTTC
- TRBJ1-1 TRBV7-9 - CASSPSLQGGDMNTEAFF TGTGCCAGCAGCCCAAGTCTCCAGGGTGGGGACATGAACACTGAAGCTTTCTTT
- TRBJ1-4 TRBV11-2 TRBD1 CASSLVTGGDEKLFF TGTGCCAGCAGCCTAGTTACAGGGGGGGATGAAAAACTGTTTTTT
few TRBJ1-1 TRBV7-9 - CASSLPGGFTEAFF TGTGCCAGCAGCCTCCCTGGAGGGTTCACTGAAGCTTTCTTT
- TRBJ1-1 TRBV10-3 - CAITPTARNTEAFF TGTGCCATCACCCCGACAGCCAGGAACACTGAAGCTTTCTTT
- TRBJ1-3 TRBV7-2 - CASSFLRGSGNTIYF TGTGCCAGCAGCTTTCTGCGGGGCTCAGGAAACACCATATATTTT
- TRBJ1-1 TRBV27 - CASSLFSSGNTEAFF TGTGCCAGCAGTTTATTTTCGTCGGGGAACACTGAAGCTTTCTTT
- TRBJ1-3 TRBV7-8 - CASSLAATSGNTIYF TGTGCCAGCAGCTTAGCAGCAACCTCTGGAAACACCATATATTTT
- TRBJ2-5 TRBV2 TRBD2 CASSRPVGGQETQYF TGTGCCAGCAGTCGCCCGGTGGGGGGGCAAGAGACCCAGTACTTC
- TRBJ2-7 TRBV11-1 - CASSYSLVSEQYF TGTGCCAGCAGCTACTCCTTAGTGAGTGAGCAGTACTTC
- TRBJ2-6 TRBV7-9 TRBD1 CSVHRDRGLRAGANVLTF TGTTCCGTCCACCGGGACAGGGGGTTGAGAGCTGGGGCCAACGTCCTGACTTTC
- TRBJ2-1 TRBV27 - CASSRTQNSYNEQFF TGTGCCAGCAGCCGGACTCAGAACTCCTACAATGAGCAGTTCTTC
few TRBJ1-5 TRBV11-2 TRBD1 CASSLTGTGKQPQHF TGTGCCAGCAGCTTAACTGGGACAGGGAAACAGCCCCAGCATTTT
few TRBJ2-3 TRBV6-4 TRBD1 CASSDGQGADTQYF TGTGCCAGCAGTGACGGACAGGGGGCAGATACGCAGTATTTT
- TRBJ1-2 TRBV20-1 - CSAQGAYGYTF TGCAGTGCCCAAGGGGCCTATGGCTACACCTTC
- TRBJ2-5 TRBV9 TRBD1 CASSVTPGTAAETQYF TGTGCCAGCAGCGTGACACCCGGGACAGCAGCAGAGACCCAGTACTTC
- TRBJ1-4 TRBV10-3 TRBD1 CAISESRGLGEKLFF TGTGCCATCAGTGAGTCGAGGGGGCTGGGTGAAAAACTGTTTTTT
few TRBJ2-7 TRBV7-9 - CASSLLSGEQYF TGTGCCAGCAGCTTATTAAGCGGGGAGCAGTACTTC
- TRBJ2-6 TRBV11-2 TRBD2 CASSLVGPGRLTGANVLTF TGTGCCAGCAGCTTAGTGGGTCCCGGGAGGTTAACTGGGGCCAACGTCCTGACTTTC
few TRBJ2-6 TRBV4-3 TRBD1 CASSRWTGGSGANVLTF TGCGCCAGCAGCCGGTGGACAGGGGGCTCTGGGGCCAACGTCCTGACTTTC
few TRBJ1-2 TRBV23-1 TRBD1 CVAKGAGGILRRGYTF TGCGTCGCCAAAGGGGCAGGGGGGATTCTTCGTAGGGGCTACACCTTC
- TRBJ2-5 TRBV15 - CATSRAGQETQYF TGTGCCACCAGCAGAGCGGGGCAAGAGACCCAGTACTTC
- TRBJ1-1 TRBV28 TRBD1 CASSLGTGRAFF TGTGCCAGCAGTTTAGGGACAGGGAGGGCTTTCTTT
few TRBJ2-1 TRBV5-1 - CASSLGGLNNEQFF TGCGCCAGCAGCTTGGGAGGTTTGAACAATGAGCAGTTCTTC
- TRBJ1-2 TRBV5-4 TRBD1 CASSPGQVGFGYTF TGTGCCAGCAGCCCCGGACAGGTTGGTTTTGGCTACACCTTC
- TRBJ1-2 TRBV11-2 TRBD1 CASSLDRVSYGYTF TGTGCCAGCAGCCTGGACAGGGTCTCCTATGGCTACACCTTC
few TRBJ2-7 TRBV27 TRBD1 CASSPYSSIGGLSYEQYF TGTGCCAGCAGTCCCTACAGCTCAATAGGGGGCCTCTCCTACGAGCAGTACTTC
- TRBJ2-1 TRBV7-3 TRBD2 CASSLEGRGLGVEQFF TGTGCCAGCAGCTTAGAGGGGCGGGGGTTGGGTGTTGAGCAGTTCTTC
- TRBJ2-1 TRBV27 - CASKEGARNEQFF TGTGCCAGCAAGGAGGGGGCAAGAAATGAGCAGTTCTTC
- TRBJ2-7 TRBV11-2 TRBD2 CASSLVGRGAVPRTYEQYF TGTGCCAGCAGCTTAGTGGGGCGGGGGGCCGTTCCCCGAACTTACGAGCAGTACTTC
- TRBJ1-2 TRBV2 - CASSDRRQAGGYTF TGTGCCAGCAGTGATAGGAGACAGGCTGGGGGCTACACCTTC
- TRBJ2-1 TRBV5-6 TRBD2 CASSFLGLAGGEDNEQFF TGTGCCAGCAGCTTTTTGGGACTAGCGGGCGGGGAGGACAATGAGCAGTTCTTC
- TRBJ2-1 TRBV7-3 - CASSLIWGPEANEQFF TGTGCCAGCAGCTTAATCTGGGGGCCTGAGGCGAATGAGCAGTTCTTC
- TRBJ2-1 TRBV18 TRBD1 CASSPGQLTYNEQFF TGTGCCAGCTCACCGGGACAGCTCACCTACAATGAGCAGTTCTTC
- TRBJ2-7 TRBV11-2 - CASSLAAGGSYEQYF TGTGCCAGCAGCTTAGCGGCAGGGGGGTCCTACGAGCAGTACTTC
- TRBJ2-1 TRBV28 - CASNRLGAGLGDEQFF TGTGCCAGCAACAGACTGGGGGCTGGTTTGGGGGATGAGCAGTTCTTC
- TRBJ2-1 TRBV6-6 TRBD1 CASRPPGQGYNEQFF TGTGCCAGCAGGCCCCCGGGACAGGGCTACAATGAGCAGTTCTTC
- TRBJ1-2 TRBV5-1 - CASSPFGVAGNYGYTF TGCGCCAGCAGCCCGTTTGGTGTAGCCGGAAACTATGGCTACACCTTC